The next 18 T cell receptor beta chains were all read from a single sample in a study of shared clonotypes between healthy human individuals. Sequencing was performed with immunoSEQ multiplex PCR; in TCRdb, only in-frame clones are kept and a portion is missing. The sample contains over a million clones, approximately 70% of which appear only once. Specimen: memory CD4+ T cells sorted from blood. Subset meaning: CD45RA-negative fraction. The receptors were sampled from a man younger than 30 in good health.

The CDR3 DNA follows: TGTGCCAGCAGCTCGAGGAGTGGCGGGGAGCTGTTTTTT. Protein sequence: CASSSRSGGELFF. This rearrangement joins TRBV5-4 to TRBJ2-2; D uncertain. From germline, CDR1 is SGHNT and CDR2 YYREEE (reference sequence). CDR3 length: 13 residues. V was trimmed by 3 bases and J by 7 bases, leaving 10 bases between them.

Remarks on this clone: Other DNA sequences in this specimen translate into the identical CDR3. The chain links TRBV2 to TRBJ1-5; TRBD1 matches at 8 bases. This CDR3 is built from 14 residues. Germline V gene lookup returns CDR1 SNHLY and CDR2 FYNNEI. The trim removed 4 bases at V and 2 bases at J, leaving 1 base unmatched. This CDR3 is CASSADRGNQPQHF. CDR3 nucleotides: TGTGCCAGCAGTGCGGACAGGGGCAATCAGCCCCAGCATTTT.

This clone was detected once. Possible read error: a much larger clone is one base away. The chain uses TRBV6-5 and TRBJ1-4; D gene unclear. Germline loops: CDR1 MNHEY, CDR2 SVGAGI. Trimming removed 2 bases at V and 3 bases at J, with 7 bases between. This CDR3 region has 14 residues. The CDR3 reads CASSYTKANEKLFF. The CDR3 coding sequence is TGTGCCAGCAGTTACACCAAAGCTAATGAAAAACTGTTTTTT.

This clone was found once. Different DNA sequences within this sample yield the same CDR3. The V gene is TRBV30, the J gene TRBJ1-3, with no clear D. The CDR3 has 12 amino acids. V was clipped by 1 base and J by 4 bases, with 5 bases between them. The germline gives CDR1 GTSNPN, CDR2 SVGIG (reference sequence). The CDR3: CAWSGSGNTIYF. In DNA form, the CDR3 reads TGTGCCTGGAGTGGTTCAGGAAACACCATATATTTT.

The CDR3 DNA reads as TGTGCCAGCTCACCACCCATTTCGGAAAATGAAAAACTGTTTTTT. The encoded protein is CASSPPISENEKLFF. The chain recombines TRBV18 with TRBJ1-4; D is undetermined. Germline assignment: CDR1 KGHSH and CDR2 LQKENI. The V and J ends lost 0 bases and 5 bases respectively, with 10 bases between them. The CDR3 consists of 15 residues. Drawing the rest from reference TRBV18 and TRBJ1-4, the complete variable domain is NAGVMQNPRHLVRRRGQEARLRCSPMKGHSHVYWYRQLPEEGLKFMVYLQKENIIDESGMPKERFSAEFPKEGPSILRIQQVVRGDSAAYFCASSPPISENEKLFFGSGTQLSVL.

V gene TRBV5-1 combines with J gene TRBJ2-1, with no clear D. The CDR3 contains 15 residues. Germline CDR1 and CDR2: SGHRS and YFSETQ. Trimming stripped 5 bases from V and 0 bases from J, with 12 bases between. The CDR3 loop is CASSYRRHSYNEQFF. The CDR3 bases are TGCGCCAGCAGTTATCGACGACACTCCTACAATGAGCAGTTCTTC.

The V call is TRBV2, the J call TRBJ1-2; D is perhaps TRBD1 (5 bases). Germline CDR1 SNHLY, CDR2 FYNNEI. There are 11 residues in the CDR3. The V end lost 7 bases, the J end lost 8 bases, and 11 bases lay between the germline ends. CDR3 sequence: CASNLGEGYTF. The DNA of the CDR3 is TGTGCCAGCAACCTAGGGGAAGGCTACACCTTC.

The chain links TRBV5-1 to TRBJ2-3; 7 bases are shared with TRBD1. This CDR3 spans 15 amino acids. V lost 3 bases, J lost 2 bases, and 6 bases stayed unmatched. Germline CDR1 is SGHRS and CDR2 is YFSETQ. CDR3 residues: CASSSTDRATDTQYF. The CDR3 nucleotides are TGCGCCAGCAGCTCCACAGACAGGGCCACAGATACGCAGTATTTT. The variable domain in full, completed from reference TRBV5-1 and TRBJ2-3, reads KAGVTQTPRYLIKTRGQQVTLSCSPISGHRSVSWYQQTPGQGLQFLFEYFSETQRNKGNFPGRFSGRQFSNSRSEMNVSTLELGDSALYLCASSSTDRATDTQYFGPGTRLTVL.

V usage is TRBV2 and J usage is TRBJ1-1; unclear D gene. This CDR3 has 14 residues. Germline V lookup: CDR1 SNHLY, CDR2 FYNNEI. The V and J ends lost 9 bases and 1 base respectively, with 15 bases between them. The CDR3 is CASVLLGRNTEAFF. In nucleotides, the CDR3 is TGTGCCAGTGTTTTGTTAGGACGGAACACTGAAGCTTTCTTT.

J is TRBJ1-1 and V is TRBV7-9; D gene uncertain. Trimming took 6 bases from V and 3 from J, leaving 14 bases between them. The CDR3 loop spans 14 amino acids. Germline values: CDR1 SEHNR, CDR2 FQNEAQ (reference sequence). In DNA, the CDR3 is TGTGCCAGCAGGGGAAAGTTGAGGGACACTGAAGCTTTCTTT. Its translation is CASRGKLRDTEAFF.

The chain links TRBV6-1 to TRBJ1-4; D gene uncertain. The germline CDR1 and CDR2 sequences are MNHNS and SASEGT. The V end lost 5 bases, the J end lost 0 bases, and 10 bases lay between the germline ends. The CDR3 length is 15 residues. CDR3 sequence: CASSSGGATNEKLFF. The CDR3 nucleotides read TGTGCCAGCAGTTCGGGTGGCGCAACTAATGAAAAACTGTTTTTT.

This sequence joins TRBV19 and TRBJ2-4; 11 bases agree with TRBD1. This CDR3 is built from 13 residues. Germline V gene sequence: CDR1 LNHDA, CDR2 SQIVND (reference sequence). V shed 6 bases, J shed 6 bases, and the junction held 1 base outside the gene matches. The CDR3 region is CASRGTGGNIQYF. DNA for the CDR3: TGTGCCAGTAGAGGGACAGGGGGAAACATTCAGTACTTC.

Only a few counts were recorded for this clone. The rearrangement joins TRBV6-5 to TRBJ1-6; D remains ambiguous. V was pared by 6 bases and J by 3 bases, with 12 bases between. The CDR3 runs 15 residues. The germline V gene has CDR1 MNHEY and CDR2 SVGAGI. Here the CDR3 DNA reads TGTGCCAGCAGACCCGGCACCGGCTATAATTCACCCCTCCACTTT. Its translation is CASRPGTGYNSPLHF.

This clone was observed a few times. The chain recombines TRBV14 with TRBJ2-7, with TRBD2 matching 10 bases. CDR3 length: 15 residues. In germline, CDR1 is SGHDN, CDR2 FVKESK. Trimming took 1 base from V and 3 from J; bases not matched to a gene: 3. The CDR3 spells CASSQGSSGSYEQYF. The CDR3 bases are TGTGCCAGCAGCCAAGGATCTAGCGGGAGCTACGAGCAGTACTTC.

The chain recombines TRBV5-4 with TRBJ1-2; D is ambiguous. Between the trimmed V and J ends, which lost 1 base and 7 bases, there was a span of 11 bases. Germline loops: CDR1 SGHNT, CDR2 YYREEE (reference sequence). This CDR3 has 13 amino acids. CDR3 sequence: CASSLRQSGGYTF. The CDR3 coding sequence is TGTGCCAGCAGCTTGAGGCAGAGTGGTGGCTACACCTTC.

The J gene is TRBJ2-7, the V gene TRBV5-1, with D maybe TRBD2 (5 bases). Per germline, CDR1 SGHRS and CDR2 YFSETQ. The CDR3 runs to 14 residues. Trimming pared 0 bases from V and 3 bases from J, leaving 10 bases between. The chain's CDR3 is CASSLDLRGYEQYF. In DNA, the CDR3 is TGCGCCAGCAGCTTGGATCTTCGGGGCTACGAGCAGTACTTC.

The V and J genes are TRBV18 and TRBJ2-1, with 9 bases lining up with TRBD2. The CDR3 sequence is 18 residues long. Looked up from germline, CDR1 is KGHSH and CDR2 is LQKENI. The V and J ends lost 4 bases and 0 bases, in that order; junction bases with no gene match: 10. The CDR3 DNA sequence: TGTGCCAGCTCACGGTGGAGCGGGGGGTCGAGCTCCTACAATGAGCAGTTCTTC. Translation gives CASSRWSGGSSSYNEQFF. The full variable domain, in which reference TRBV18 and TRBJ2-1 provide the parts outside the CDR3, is NAGVMQNPRHLVRRRGQEARLRCSPMKGHSHVYWYRQLPEEGLKFMVYLQKENIIDESGMPKERFSAEFPKEGPSILRIQQVVRGDSAAYFCASSRWSGGSSSYNEQFFGPGTRLTVL.

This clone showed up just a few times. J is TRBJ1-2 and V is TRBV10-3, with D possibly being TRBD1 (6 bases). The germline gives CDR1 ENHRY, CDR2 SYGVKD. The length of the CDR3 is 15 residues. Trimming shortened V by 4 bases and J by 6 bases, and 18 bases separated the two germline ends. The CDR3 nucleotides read TGTGCCATCAGTGCTCAGACGACAGGTTCGGATGGCTACACCTTC. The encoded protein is CAISAQTTGSDGYTF.